This T cell receptor beta chain was sequenced during a study of T cell responses to AZD1222 COVID-19 vaccine. Across the study: Investigators merged groups given second doses at roughly 4 or roughly 12 weeks.

The germline V gene encodes CDR1 SGHTA and CDR2 FQGNSA. With V trimmed by 4 bases and J by 6 bases, 4 bases remained unmatched. The CDR3 is made up of 14 amino acids. The repertoire was sequenced with immunoSEQ multiplex PCR; TCRdb's copy has only in-frame clones and lacks some. This table has about 82,000 clones, more than 85% appearing once. Details on this clone: Its cognate antigen is unknown.

Study outcomes and limitations: Repertoire samples came only from after the peak T cell response.

The source was peripheral blood, collected on day 0 of AZD1222 vaccination. The genes are TRBV7-2 and TRBJ1-4; 8 nucleotides agree with TRBD1. This receptor was obtained from an adult in good health. CDR3 protein: CASSSRGPYEKLFF. In nucleotides, the CDR3 is TGTGCCAGCAGCTCCAGGGGGCCTTATGAAAAACTGTTTTTT.